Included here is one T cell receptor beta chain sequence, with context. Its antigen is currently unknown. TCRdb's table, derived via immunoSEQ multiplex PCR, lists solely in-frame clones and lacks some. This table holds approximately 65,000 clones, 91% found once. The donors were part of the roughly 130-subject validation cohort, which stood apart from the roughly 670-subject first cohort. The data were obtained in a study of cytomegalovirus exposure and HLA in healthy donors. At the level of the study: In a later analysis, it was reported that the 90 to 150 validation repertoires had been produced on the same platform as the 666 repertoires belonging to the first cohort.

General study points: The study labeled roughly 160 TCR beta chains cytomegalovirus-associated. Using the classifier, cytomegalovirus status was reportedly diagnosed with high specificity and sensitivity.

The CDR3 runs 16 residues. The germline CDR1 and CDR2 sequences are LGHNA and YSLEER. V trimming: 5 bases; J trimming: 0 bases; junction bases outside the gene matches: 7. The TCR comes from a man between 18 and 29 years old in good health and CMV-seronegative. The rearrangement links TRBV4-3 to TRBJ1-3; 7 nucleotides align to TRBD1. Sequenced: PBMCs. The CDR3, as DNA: TGCGCCAGCAGCGCCGGGACAGACCTCTCTGGAAACACCATATATTTT. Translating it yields CASSAGTDLSGNTIYF.